The rows below give T cell receptor beta chains drawn from one sample of a study of CD8+CD57+ T cells in acquired aplastic anemia. TCRdb reanalysed the reads using MiXCR and keeps one entry per CDR3 protein. The table shows some 160,000 distinct CDR3 sequences, with less than 60% occurring only once. What was sequenced was sorted CD4+, CD8+, or CD8+CD57+ T cells (not recorded which) from PBMCs. The receptors originated from a human donor with aplastic anemia. Both conserved end residues are part of each CDR3. D genes are given only for firm matches. Rows may omit the clone size; those that give it use once, few, many or a size class.

clone size: many
J gene: TRBJ1-5
V gene: TRBV6-1
D gene: NA
CDR3 DNA: TGTGCCAGCAGCCGTCAGGAATTCAATCAGCCCCAGCATTTT
CDR3 protein: CASSRQEFNQPQHF

clone size: many
J gene: TRBJ1-1
V gene: TRBV5-1
D gene: NA
CDR3 DNA: TGCGCCAGCAGCTTTACCGGGACACCGAGGACTGAAGCTTTCTTT
CDR3 protein: CASSFTGTPRTEAFF

clone size: NA
J gene: TRBJ1-2
V gene: TRBV9
D gene: NA
CDR3 DNA: TGTGCCAGCAGCGTAACATCGAGGTGGGAAGGACAGAGGGGAGGTCCTAACTATGGCTACACCTTC
CDR3 protein: CASSVTSRWEGQRGGPNYGYTF

clone size: many
J gene: TRBJ2-3
V gene: TRBV20-1
D gene: TRBD2
CDR3 DNA: TGCAGTGCTGAGGGACTAGCGGCATCCACAGATACGCAGTATTTT
CDR3 protein: CSAEGLAASTDTQYF

clone size: NA
J gene: TRBJ2-7
V gene: TRBV7-8
D gene: NA
CDR3 DNA: TGTGCCAGCAGCCTAAATACGGCGTCGCAGTACTTC
CDR3 protein: CASSLNTASQYF

clone size: many
J gene: TRBJ2-1
V gene: TRBV19
D gene: NA
CDR3 DNA: TGTGCCAGTAGTATATCGAGCGGTACCTACAATGAGCAGTTCTTC
CDR3 protein: CASSISSGTYNEQFF

clone size: many
J gene: TRBJ1-1
V gene: TRBV7-9
D gene: NA
CDR3 DNA: TGTGCCAGCAGTCGGGGGCTCGCTACTATTCCTGAAGCTTTCTTT
CDR3 protein: CASSRGLATIPEAFF

clone size: NA
J gene: TRBJ1-2
V gene: TRBV6-5
D gene: NA
CDR3 DNA: TGTGCCAGCAGTTATAGCTCGACGAGGGATGGCTACACCTTC
CDR3 protein: CASSYSSTRDGYTF

clone size: NA
J gene: TRBJ2-7
V gene: TRBV7-9
D gene: TRBD2
CDR3 DNA: TGTGCCAGCAGCACTGGGACTAGCGGGAAGGACGAGCAGTACTTC
CDR3 protein: CASSTGTSGKDEQYF

clone size: NA
J gene: TRBJ2-5
V gene: TRBV7-6
D gene: NA
CDR3 DNA: TGTGCCAGCAGCTCCAGCGGCCAGAGGACCCAGTACTTC
CDR3 protein: CASSSSGQRTQYF

clone size: NA
J gene: TRBJ2-7
V gene: TRBV12-3/TRBV12-4
D gene: NA
CDR3 DNA: TGTGCCAGCAGTCCGCCTGGGCCCTACGAGCAGTACTTC
CDR3 protein: CASSPPGPYEQYF

clone size: NA
J gene: TRBJ2-7
V gene: TRBV18
D gene: NA
CDR3 DNA: TGTGCCAGCTCACCACCGCCAAATCCCTACGAGCAGTACTTC
CDR3 protein: CASSPPPNPYEQYF

clone size: once
J gene: TRBJ2-5
V gene: TRBV7-2
D gene: NA
CDR3 DNA: TGTGCCAGCAGCAGCCAAAGAGACCAGTACTTC
CDR3 protein: CASSSQRDQYF

clone size: once
J gene: TRBJ2-3
V gene: TRBV15
D gene: NA
CDR3 DNA: TGTGCCACCAGCAGAGCGGGGGCGGATACGCAGTATTTT
CDR3 protein: CATSRAGADTQYF

clone size: NA
J gene: TRBJ2-3
V gene: TRBV10-3
D gene: TRBD2
CDR3 DNA: TGTGCCATCAGTGAAAGAGCGGGAGTCCCAGATACGCAGTATTTT
CDR3 protein: CAISERAGVPDTQYF

clone size: many
J gene: TRBJ2-7
V gene: TRBV2
D gene: NA
CDR3 DNA: TGTGCCAGCAGATTTGGCTACGAGCAGTACTTC
CDR3 protein: CASRFGYEQYF

clone size: NA
J gene: TRBJ2-7
V gene: TRBV24-1
D gene: TRBD2
CDR3 DNA: TGTGCCACTTCAGAGATAGTAGCGGGAAACGAGCAGTACTTC
CDR3 protein: CATSEIVAGNEQYF

clone size: NA
J gene: TRBJ2-1
V gene: TRBV6-5
D gene: TRBD2
CDR3 DNA: TGTGCCAGCAGTTACTCCTCCGGACTAGTTGCCTACAATGAGCAGTTCTTC
CDR3 protein: CASSYSSGLVAYNEQFF

clone size: few
J gene: TRBJ2-5
V gene: TRBV2
D gene: TRBD2
CDR3 DNA: TGTGCCAGCAGTGAAACTAGCGGGAGGGCCGGGACCCAGTACTTC
CDR3 protein: CASSETSGRAGTQYF

clone size: NA
J gene: TRBJ2-5
V gene: TRBV10-3
D gene: NA
CDR3 DNA: TGTGCCATCAGGGGACCGCCCCAAGAGACCCAGTACTTC
CDR3 protein: CAIRGPPQETQYF

clone size: once
J gene: TRBJ1-2
V gene: TRBV20-1
D gene: NA
CDR3 DNA: TGCAGTGCTCCCCAACAGGGATTCTATGGCTACACCTTC
CDR3 protein: CSAPQQGFYGYTF

clone size: many
J gene: TRBJ1-2
V gene: TRBV19
D gene: NA
CDR3 DNA: TGTGCCAGTAGTATAGACTTTGGCGGCAGTTCGGGATATGGCTACACCTTC
CDR3 protein: CASSIDFGGSSGYGYTF

clone size: many
J gene: TRBJ2-2
V gene: TRBV7-3
D gene: NA
CDR3 DNA: TGTGCCAGCAGCCCATACCACACCGGGGAGCTGTTTTTT
CDR3 protein: CASSPYHTGELFF

clone size: many
J gene: TRBJ2-4
V gene: TRBV29-1
D gene: NA
CDR3 DNA: TGCAGCGTTGAAATCCCGGGGGCCAAAAACATTCAGTACTTC
CDR3 protein: CSVEIPGAKNIQYF

clone size: NA
J gene: TRBJ2-5
V gene: TRBV20-1
D gene: NA
CDR3 DNA: TGCAGTGGCCTAACCGACAGGGAGACCCAGTACTTC
CDR3 protein: CSGLTDRETQYF

clone size: NA
J gene: TRBJ2-3
V gene: TRBV29-1
D gene: NA
CDR3 DNA: TGCAGCCTATGGGGGCTGGATAGCACAGATACGCAGTATTTT
CDR3 protein: CSLWGLDSTDTQYF

clone size: NA
J gene: TRBJ2-7
V gene: TRBV24-1
D gene: TRBD1
CDR3 DNA: TGTGCCACCAGTGATTGGGACAGCTACGAGCAGTACTTC
CDR3 protein: CATSDWDSYEQYF

clone size: many
J gene: TRBJ1-1
V gene: TRBV5-1
D gene: TRBD1
CDR3 DNA: TGCGCCAGCAGCGGTTCCGGGACAGGGCCCACTGAAGCTTTCTTT
CDR3 protein: CASSGSGTGPTEAFF

clone size: NA
J gene: TRBJ1-1
V gene: TRBV7-3
D gene: NA
CDR3 DNA: TGCGCCAGCAGCCGGGTCCAACTCACTGAAGCTTTCTTT
CDR3 protein: CASSRVQLTEAFF

clone size: NA
J gene: TRBJ2-1
V gene: TRBV2
D gene: TRBD1
CDR3 DNA: TGTGCCAGCAGGGCCGGGACAGGAGACTACAATGAGCAGTTCTTC
CDR3 protein: CASRAGTGDYNEQFF

clone size: many
J gene: TRBJ2-7
V gene: TRBV2
D gene: NA
CDR3 DNA: TGTGCCAGCAACAGGGCGGGGTCTTCCTACGAGCAGTACTTC
CDR3 protein: CASNRAGSSYEQYF

clone size: many
J gene: TRBJ2-7
V gene: TRBV6-2/TRBV6-3
D gene: TRBD2
CDR3 DNA: TGTGCCAGCAGTTACGTAGCGGGAGAATTATCCTACGAGCAGTACTTC
CDR3 protein: CASSYVAGELSYEQYF

clone size: NA
J gene: TRBJ2-7
V gene: TRBV11-1
D gene: TRBD2
CDR3 DNA: TGTGCCAGCAGCTTTAGGGACTACGGGGAGGAGGGCGAGCAGTACTTC
CDR3 protein: CASSFRDYGEEGEQYF

clone size: NA
J gene: TRBJ2-3
V gene: TRBV4-1
D gene: NA
CDR3 DNA: TGCGCCAGCAGCCCAGGCGGGACGACAGATACGCAGTATTTT
CDR3 protein: CASSPGGTTDTQYF

clone size: many
J gene: TRBJ1-5
V gene: TRBV6-4
D gene: NA
CDR3 DNA: TGTGCCAGCAGTGAGTCCTGGGGTCAGCCCCAGCATTTT
CDR3 protein: CASSESWGQPQHF